The rows below give T cell receptor beta chains drawn from one sample of a study of T-cell memory formation after mild COVID-19. A single record per CDR3 protein comes from TCRdb applying MiXCR to the 5' RACE reads. The sample includes tens of thousands of distinct CDR3 sequences, approximately 10% of them seen just once. The sample consisted of PBMCs or a T cell subset sorted from them (not recorded which). These TCRs come from a man aged 18 to 35 who had mild COVID-19 (a few samples of this study predate the infection). Cell type and time point are not known. CDR3s include the opening cysteine and the closing phenylalanine or tryptophan. The D gene is left open where the match is weak. Clone sizes are given selectively: once, few, many, or a class where the clone is expanded.

d_call: TRBD1
cdr3_length: 15
j_call: TRBJ2-2
clone_size: many
v_call: TRBV7-6
cdr3_aa: CASRGDRVPTGELFF
cdr3_nt: TGTGCCAGCCGTGGGGACAGGGTCCCCACCGGGGAGCTGTTTTTT

d_call: TRBD1
cdr3_length: 15
j_call: TRBJ1-5
clone_size: many
v_call: TRBV4-2
cdr3_aa: CASSQTGGLEQPQHF
cdr3_nt: TGTGCCAGCAGCCAAACAGGGGGACTGGAACAGCCCCAGCATTTT

d_call: .
cdr3_length: 15
j_call: TRBJ1-5
clone_size: few
v_call: TRBV15
cdr3_aa: CATSTLDGINQPQHF
cdr3_nt: TGTGCCACCAGCACCTTAGATGGGATAAATCAGCCCCAGCATTTT

d_call: .
cdr3_length: 15
j_call: TRBJ2-5
clone_size: many
v_call: TRBV5-1
cdr3_aa: CASNNFGGTQETQYF
cdr3_nt: TGCGCCAGCAATAATTTTGGGGGAACCCAAGAGACCCAGTACTTC

d_call: .
cdr3_length: 11
j_call: TRBJ1-1
clone_size: medium-sized
v_call: TRBV20-1
cdr3_aa: CSAARNTEAFF
cdr3_nt: TGCAGTGCCGCACGGAACACTGAAGCTTTCTTT

d_call: TRBD2
cdr3_length: 13
j_call: TRBJ2-3
clone_size: many
v_call: TRBV20-1
cdr3_aa: CSKTGGPTDTQYF
cdr3_nt: TGCAGTAAGACGGGGGGGCCCACAGATACGCAGTATTTT

d_call: .
cdr3_length: 14
j_call: TRBJ1-5
clone_size: .
v_call: TRBV5-6
cdr3_aa: CASSGAGGNQPQHF
cdr3_nt: TGTGCCAGCAGCGGGGCAGGGGGCAATCAGCCCCAGCATTTT

d_call: .
cdr3_length: 14
j_call: TRBJ1-6
clone_size: many
v_call: TRBV11-2
cdr3_aa: CASSLAVQLTPLHF
cdr3_nt: TGTGCCAGCAGCTTAGCTGTTCAGCTTACACCCCTCCACTTT

d_call: TRBD2
cdr3_length: 16
j_call: TRBJ2-3
clone_size: .
v_call: TRBV7-2
cdr3_aa: CASSLVPSGSSGTQYF
cdr3_nt: TGTGCCAGCAGCTTAGTCCCTAGCGGGAGCAGCGGCACGCAGTATTTT

d_call: .
cdr3_length: 16
j_call: TRBJ1-4
clone_size: many
v_call: TRBV5-1
cdr3_aa: CASSYTGAATNEKLFF
cdr3_nt: TGCGCCAGCAGCTACACCGGGGCAGCAACTAATGAAAAACTGTTTTTT

d_call: .
cdr3_length: 15
j_call: TRBJ2-7
clone_size: many
v_call: TRBV5-1
cdr3_aa: CASSLAATNAYEQYF
cdr3_nt: TGCGCCAGCAGCTTGGCCGCGACGAATGCCTACGAGCAGTACTTC

d_call: TRBD2
cdr3_length: 14
j_call: TRBJ2-2
clone_size: many
v_call: TRBV14
cdr3_aa: CASSRDYNTGELFF
cdr3_nt: TGTGCCAGCAGCCGGGACTATAACACCGGGGAGCTGTTTTTT

d_call: .
cdr3_length: 15
j_call: TRBJ1-2
clone_size: many
v_call: TRBV6-5
cdr3_aa: CASSYSGGQASGYTF
cdr3_nt: TGTGCCAGCAGTTACTCGGGTGGGCAGGCAAGTGGCTACACCTTC

d_call: TRBD2
cdr3_length: 19
j_call: TRBJ2-1
clone_size: many
v_call: TRBV7-9
cdr3_aa: CASSLGSQGSGRSYNEQFF
cdr3_nt: TGTGCCAGCAGCTTAGGTTCCCAGGGTAGCGGGCGCTCCTACAATGAGCAGTTCTTC

d_call: .
cdr3_length: 12
j_call: TRBJ2-3
clone_size: many
v_call: TRBV5-1
cdr3_aa: CASSFFTDTQYF
cdr3_nt: TGCGCCAGCAGCTTTTTCACAGATACGCAGTATTTT

d_call: .
cdr3_length: 16
j_call: TRBJ1-1
clone_size: many
v_call: TRBV7-6
cdr3_aa: CASSLVGRGTGTEAFF
cdr3_nt: TGTGCCAGCAGCTTGGTGGGGAGGGGCACGGGCACTGAAGCTTTCTTT

d_call: TRBD1
cdr3_length: 16
j_call: TRBJ1-5
clone_size: .
v_call: TRBV20-1
cdr3_aa: CSARYAGGGWNQPQHF
cdr3_nt: TGCAGTGCTAGATATGCAGGGGGAGGATGGAATCAGCCCCAGCATTTT

d_call: TRBD2
cdr3_length: 14
j_call: TRBJ2-5
clone_size: once
v_call: TRBV7-2
cdr3_aa: CASSLAGGGETQYF
cdr3_nt: TGTGCCAGCAGCCTAGCGGGAGGCGGAGAGACCCAGTACTTC

d_call: TRBD2
cdr3_length: 18
j_call: TRBJ2-1
clone_size: once
v_call: TRBV6-6
cdr3_aa: CASSGPGLAGSSYNEQFF
cdr3_nt: TGTGCCAGCAGTGGACCTGGACTAGCGGGGAGCTCCTACAATGAGCAGTTCTTC

d_call: .
cdr3_length: 13
j_call: TRBJ1-2
clone_size: .
v_call: TRBV6-5
cdr3_aa: CASRYRRTYGYTF
cdr3_nt: TGTGCCAGCAGATACAGGAGGACCTATGGCTACACCTTC

d_call: TRBD1
cdr3_length: 16
j_call: TRBJ1-5
clone_size: .
v_call: TRBV25-1
cdr3_aa: CASSDPRQGTNQPQHF
cdr3_nt: TGTGCCAGCAGTGATCCGCGACAGGGTACCAATCAGCCCCAGCATTTT

d_call: TRBD2
cdr3_length: 15
j_call: TRBJ2-3
clone_size: many
v_call: TRBV12-3/TRBV12-4
cdr3_aa: CASSILAGGEDTQYF
cdr3_nt: TGTGCCAGCAGCATACTAGCGGGCGGGGAGGATACGCAGTATTTT

d_call: .
cdr3_length: 16
j_call: TRBJ2-3
clone_size: .
v_call: TRBV11-2
cdr3_aa: CASSLDVWGASGTQYF
cdr3_nt: TGTGCCAGCAGCTTAGATGTTTGGGGGGCCTCGGGTACGCAGTATTTT

d_call: .
cdr3_length: 15
j_call: TRBJ2-5
clone_size: many
v_call: TRBV3-1
cdr3_aa: CASSQGVARQETQYF
cdr3_nt: TGTGCCAGCAGCCAAGGGGTAGCCCGTCAAGAGACCCAGTACTTC

d_call: .
cdr3_length: 14
j_call: TRBJ2-7
clone_size: .
v_call: TRBV5-6
cdr3_aa: CASSLVFRDYEQYF
cdr3_nt: TGTGCCAGCAGCTTGGTGTTCAGGGACTACGAGCAGTACTTC

d_call: .
cdr3_length: 13
j_call: TRBJ2-2
clone_size: many
v_call: TRBV18
cdr3_aa: CASSPGYTGELFF
cdr3_nt: TGTGCCAGCTCACCAGGGTACACCGGGGAGCTGTTTTTT

d_call: .
cdr3_length: 13
j_call: TRBJ2-7
clone_size: .
v_call: TRBV2
cdr3_aa: CASSDEGAYEQYF
cdr3_nt: TGTGCCAGCAGTGACGAGGGTGCCTACGAGCAGTACTTC

d_call: .
cdr3_length: 16
j_call: TRBJ2-3
clone_size: many
v_call: TRBV7-2
cdr3_aa: CASSSGAGASTYTQYF
cdr3_nt: TGTGCCAGCAGCTCCGGGGCGGGGGCTAGCACATATACGCAGTATTTT

d_call: TRBD1
cdr3_length: 16
j_call: TRBJ1-2
clone_size: .
v_call: TRBV10-3
cdr3_aa: CAISESRQGRQDGYTF
cdr3_nt: TGTGCCATCAGTGAGTCGAGACAGGGGCGGCAGGATGGCTACACCTTC

d_call: TRBD1
cdr3_length: 15
j_call: TRBJ2-7
clone_size: many
v_call: TRBV12-3/TRBV12-4
cdr3_aa: CASSLATGGSYEQYF
cdr3_nt: TGTGCCAGCAGTTTAGCGACAGGGGGCTCGTACGAGCAGTACTTC

d_call: TRBD1
cdr3_length: 14
j_call: TRBJ1-4
clone_size: few
v_call: TRBV5-1
cdr3_aa: CASSLGTANEKLFF
cdr3_nt: TGCGCCAGCAGCCTCGGGACAGCGAATGAAAAACTGTTTTTT

d_call: .
cdr3_length: 11
j_call: TRBJ2-3
clone_size: many
v_call: TRBV24-1
cdr3_aa: CATSSSDTQYF
cdr3_nt: TGTGCCACCAGTTCTAGCGATACGCAGTATTTT

d_call: TRBD2
cdr3_length: 15
j_call: TRBJ2-1
clone_size: many
v_call: TRBV7-3
cdr3_aa: CASSVSSGLYNEQFF
cdr3_nt: TGTGCCAGCAGCGTCTCTAGCGGACTCTACAATGAGCAGTTCTTC

d_call: .
cdr3_length: 14
j_call: TRBJ1-5
clone_size: many
v_call: TRBV2
cdr3_aa: CASSDIEGNQPQHF
cdr3_nt: TGTGCCAGCAGTGATATAGAGGGGAATCAGCCCCAGCATTTT

d_call: TRBD2
cdr3_length: 17
j_call: TRBJ2-2
clone_size: many
v_call: TRBV4-1
cdr3_aa: CASSQEAPAGDTGELFF
cdr3_nt: TGCGCCAGCAGCCAAGAAGCCCCAGCGGGGGACACCGGGGAGCTGTTTTTT

d_call: TRBD1
cdr3_length: 14
j_call: TRBJ2-5
clone_size: .
v_call: TRBV5-4
cdr3_aa: CASSLGQGYGTQYF
cdr3_nt: TGTGCCAGCAGCTTGGGACAGGGGTACGGGACCCAGTACTTC

d_call: TRBD1
cdr3_length: 11
j_call: TRBJ2-7
clone_size: .
v_call: TRBV6-6
cdr3_aa: CASKTGGEQYF
cdr3_nt: TGTGCCAGCAAAACAGGGGGCGAGCAGTACTTC

d_call: .
cdr3_length: 14
j_call: TRBJ2-5
clone_size: once
v_call: TRBV12-5
cdr3_aa: CASGLVPGEETQYF
cdr3_nt: TGTGCTAGTGGTTTGGTACCTGGGGAAGAGACCCAGTACTTC

d_call: TRBD2
cdr3_length: 14
j_call: TRBJ2-1
clone_size: many
v_call: TRBV11-2
cdr3_aa: CASRLAGTRDEQFF
cdr3_nt: TGTGCCAGCAGACTAGCGGGGACGAGGGATGAGCAGTTCTTC

d_call: TRBD1
cdr3_length: 16
j_call: TRBJ1-5
clone_size: many
v_call: TRBV4-2
cdr3_aa: CASSQDLQGAYQPQHF
cdr3_nt: TGTGCCAGCAGCCAAGATCTGCAGGGGGCTTATCAGCCCCAGCATTTT

d_call: .
cdr3_length: 15
j_call: TRBJ2-5
clone_size: few
v_call: TRBV3-1
cdr3_aa: CASSPPWGGPETQYF
cdr3_nt: TGTGCCAGCAGCCCCCCGTGGGGGGGCCCGGAGACCCAGTACTTC

d_call: .
cdr3_length: 13
j_call: TRBJ1-6
clone_size: few
v_call: TRBV2
cdr3_aa: CASSGDTYSPLHF
cdr3_nt: TGTGCCAGCAGTGGGGACACATATTCACCCCTCCACTTT

d_call: TRBD1
cdr3_length: 14
j_call: TRBJ2-3
clone_size: many
v_call: TRBV5-1
cdr3_aa: CASSWDRGSDTQYF
cdr3_nt: TGCGCCAGCAGCTGGGACAGGGGGTCAGATACGCAGTATTTT

d_call: .
cdr3_length: 13
j_call: TRBJ1-4
clone_size: few
v_call: TRBV12-3/TRBV12-4
cdr3_aa: CASRVSTNEKLFF
cdr3_nt: TGTGCCAGCAGGGTGTCAACTAATGAAAAACTGTTTTTT

d_call: TRBD1
cdr3_length: 15
j_call: TRBJ2-3
clone_size: many
v_call: TRBV28
cdr3_aa: CASSLGTGATDTQYF
cdr3_nt: TGTGCCAGCAGTTTAGGGACAGGCGCCACAGATACGCAGTATTTT

d_call: .
cdr3_length: 15
j_call: TRBJ2-1
clone_size: .
v_call: TRBV7-2
cdr3_aa: CASSLGTWGLSEQFF
cdr3_nt: TGTGCCAGCAGCTTGGGGACCTGGGGTCTTTCGGAGCAGTTCTTC

d_call: .
cdr3_length: 13
j_call: TRBJ2-1
clone_size: many
v_call: TRBV28
cdr3_aa: CASSGQLNNEQFF
cdr3_nt: TGTGCCAGCAGCGGACAGTTAAACAATGAGCAGTTCTTC

d_call: .
cdr3_length: 13
j_call: TRBJ1-6
clone_size: .
v_call: TRBV7-6
cdr3_aa: CASSLAENSPLHF
cdr3_nt: TGTGCCAGCAGCTTAGCAGAGAATTCACCCCTCCACTTT

d_call: .
cdr3_length: 13
j_call: TRBJ2-3
clone_size: many
v_call: TRBV3-1
cdr3_aa: CASSQQTGNTQYF
cdr3_nt: TGTGCCAGCAGCCAACAAACGGGAAATACGCAGTATTTT

d_call: TRBD2
cdr3_length: 15
j_call: TRBJ2-1
clone_size: many
v_call: TRBV6-1
cdr3_aa: CASSDGAGDYNEQFF
cdr3_nt: TGTGCCAGCAGTGACGGGGCGGGGGACTACAATGAGCAGTTCTTC

d_call: .
cdr3_length: 12
j_call: TRBJ2-3
clone_size: many
v_call: TRBV7-2
cdr3_aa: CASSLYMGQRYF
cdr3_nt: TGTGCCAGCAGCTTATATATGGGCCAGCGGTATTTT

d_call: .
cdr3_length: 16
j_call: TRBJ2-2
clone_size: many
v_call: TRBV24-1
cdr3_aa: CATSDLGPGNTGELFF
cdr3_nt: TGTGCCACCAGTGATCTAGGCCCCGGGAACACCGGGGAGCTGTTTTTT

d_call: .
cdr3_length: 14
j_call: TRBJ1-1
clone_size: many
v_call: TRBV7-7
cdr3_aa: CASSSAPQNTEAFF
cdr3_nt: TGTGCTAGCAGCTCCGCTCCCCAGAACACTGAAGCTTTCTTT

d_call: .
cdr3_length: 14
j_call: TRBJ2-5
clone_size: many
v_call: TRBV5-1
cdr3_aa: CASSPGPTWETQYF
cdr3_nt: TGCGCCAGCAGCCCCGGACCTACATGGGAGACCCAGTACTTC

d_call: .
cdr3_length: 14
j_call: TRBJ2-3
clone_size: many
v_call: TRBV5-1
cdr3_aa: CASSLAQGTDTQYF
cdr3_nt: TGCGCCAGCAGCTTGGCTCAGGGGACAGATACGCAGTATTTT

d_call: TRBD1
cdr3_length: 12
j_call: TRBJ2-7
clone_size: .
v_call: TRBV12-3/TRBV12-4
cdr3_aa: CASTMTGPEQYF
cdr3_nt: TGTGCCAGCACCATGACAGGGCCTGAGCAGTACTTC

d_call: .
cdr3_length: 14
j_call: TRBJ2-2
clone_size: many
v_call: TRBV15
cdr3_aa: CATSVGGPTGELFF
cdr3_nt: TGTGCCACCAGCGTAGGCGGGCCGACCGGGGAGCTGTTTTTT

d_call: .
cdr3_length: 15
j_call: TRBJ2-3
clone_size: many
v_call: TRBV9
cdr3_aa: CASSVRGPRSDTQYF
cdr3_nt: TGTGCCAGCAGCGTCAGAGGGCCTCGATCAGATACGCAGTATTTT

d_call: .
cdr3_length: 15
j_call: TRBJ2-7
clone_size: many
v_call: TRBV12-3/TRBV12-4
cdr3_aa: CASSTTGRRSYEQYF
cdr3_nt: TGTGCCAGCAGCACAACAGGGAGGAGGTCCTACGAGCAGTACTTC